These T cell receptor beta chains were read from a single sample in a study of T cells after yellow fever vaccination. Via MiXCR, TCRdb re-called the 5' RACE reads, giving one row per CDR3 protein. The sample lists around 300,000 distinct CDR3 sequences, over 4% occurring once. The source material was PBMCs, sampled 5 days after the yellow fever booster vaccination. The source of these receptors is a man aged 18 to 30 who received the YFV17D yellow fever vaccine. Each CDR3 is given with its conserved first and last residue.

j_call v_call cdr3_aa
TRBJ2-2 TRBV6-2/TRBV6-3 CASRRQLETGELFF
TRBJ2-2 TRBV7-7 CASSLAGGELFF
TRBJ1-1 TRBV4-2 CASSQEEGAIEAFF
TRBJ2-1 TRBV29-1 CSVALPGESYNEQFF
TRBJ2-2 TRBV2 CASNRQGAGGELFF
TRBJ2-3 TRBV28 CASRTDRLGTDTQYF
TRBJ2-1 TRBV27 CASVSLAGGSEQFF
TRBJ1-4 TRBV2 CASSGTWDEKLFF
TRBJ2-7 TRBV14 CASSQEPYVGREQYF
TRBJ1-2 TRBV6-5 CASSPQTGGYGYTF
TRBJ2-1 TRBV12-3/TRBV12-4 CASSPGQGGSSYNEQFF
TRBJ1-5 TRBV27 CASRSGGGQPQHF
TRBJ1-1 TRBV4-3 CASSLGQGTFSEAFF
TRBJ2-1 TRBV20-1 CSASPTRAEQFF
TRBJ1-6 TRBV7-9 CASSRANSPLHF
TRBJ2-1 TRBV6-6 CASKVGNEQFF
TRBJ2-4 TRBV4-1 CASSLEGGRNIQYF
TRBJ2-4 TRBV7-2 CASSSPVLAKNIQYF
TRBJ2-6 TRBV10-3 CAISPGTGTGANVLTF
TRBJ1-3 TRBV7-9 CASSLGLSNTIYF
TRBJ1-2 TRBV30 CAWSVQGRYTF
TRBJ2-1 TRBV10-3 CAISERGQGSPRFF
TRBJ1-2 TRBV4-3 CASSQDWESYTF
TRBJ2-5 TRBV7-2 CASSQGLLQETQYF
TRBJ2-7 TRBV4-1 CASSHRRGLAGGYEQYF
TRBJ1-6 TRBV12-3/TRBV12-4 CASSLSGVSSPLHF
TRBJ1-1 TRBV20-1 CSARAGHLYAEAFF
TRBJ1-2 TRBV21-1 CASSKDQQGNYGYTF
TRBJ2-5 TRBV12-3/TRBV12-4 CASSRPGLRETQYF
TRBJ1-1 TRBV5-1 CASRTTWATEAFF
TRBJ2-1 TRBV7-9 CASSLGGGLNEQFF
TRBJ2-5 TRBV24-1 CATSDFPQGGVETQYF
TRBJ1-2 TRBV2 CASSEARTGVRPGYTF
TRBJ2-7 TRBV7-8 CASSLVLGAEQYF
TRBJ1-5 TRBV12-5 CASGGPESQPQHF
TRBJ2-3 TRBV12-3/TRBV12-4 CASSLTPAGNTDTQYF
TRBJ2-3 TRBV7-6 CASSLAWASGTDTQYF
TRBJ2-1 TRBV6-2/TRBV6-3 CASSYSITGTGEQFF
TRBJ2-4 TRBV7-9 CASSFGLAKNIQYF
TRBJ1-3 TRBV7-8 CASSPWTASGNTIYF
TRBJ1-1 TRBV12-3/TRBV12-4 CASSPSEAWEAFF
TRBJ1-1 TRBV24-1 CATSASRGRRRAFF
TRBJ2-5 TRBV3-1 CASRSLETQYF
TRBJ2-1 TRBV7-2 CASSFFAGGRIPEQFF
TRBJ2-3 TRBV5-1 CASSLARADTDTQYF
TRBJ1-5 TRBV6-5 CASSTSPFFGNQPQHF
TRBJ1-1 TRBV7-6 CASSLEVTTEAFF
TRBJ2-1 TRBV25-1 CASSAKQGADNEQFF
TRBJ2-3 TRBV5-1 CASSRTTSEGGDTQYF
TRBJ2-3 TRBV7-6 CASSLEGDATDTQYF